These 20 T cell receptor beta chains share one sample of origin, sequenced in a study of cytomegalovirus exposure and HLA in healthy donors. The PCR used 60 Vbeta and 13 Jbeta primers. This table comes from immunoSEQ multiplex PCR, and its TCRdb copy is limited to in-frame clones, with some not included. The data show 250,000 or so clones, 81% seen once. Sample: PBMCs. All receptors derive from an older woman in good health and CMV-seropositive.

The rearrangement uses TRBV28 and TRBJ2-1; D is perhaps TRBD2 (5 bases). V was pared by 4 bases and J by 6 bases, with 13 bases between. The CDR3 has 14 amino acids. Germline V CDR1 and CDR2: MDHEN, SYDVKM. This CDR3 reads CASSSPDWTNEQFF. The DNA of the CDR3 is TGTGCCAGCAGTTCCCCGGACTGGACCAATGAGCAGTTCTTC.

The chain recombines TRBV11-2 with TRBJ2-1; 9 nucleotides align to TRBD1. CDR1 SGHAT and CDR2 FQNNGV come from the germline V gene. Unmatched junction bases numbered 6, after V lost 5 bases and J lost 4 bases. This CDR3 contains 15 residues. CDR3 sequence reads: CASSLGQGYYNEQFF. The CDR3 DNA reads TGTGCCAGCAGCCTAGGACAGGGGTATTACAATGAGCAGTTCTTC. Using reference TRBV11-2 and TRBJ2-1 for the parts outside the CDR3, the full variable domain is EAGVAQSPRYKIIEKRQSVAFWCNPISGHATLYWYQQILGQGPKLLIQFQNNGVVDDSQLPKDRFSAERLKGVDSTLKIQPAKLEDSAVYLCASSLGQGYYNEQFFGPGTRLTVL.

The J gene is TRBJ1-2, the V gene TRBV7-6, with D unresolved. V was shortened by 1 base and J by 7 bases, with 16 bases between the two germline ends. The CDR3 runs to 15 residues. Germline-derived CDR1 and CDR2 are SGHVS and FNYEAQ. The CDR3 reads CASSLDPLGGIGYTF. Here the CDR3 DNA reads TGTGCCAGCAGCTTAGATCCTCTCGGAGGGATTGGCTACACCTTC.

This clone was seen more than once but under ten times. The CDR3 nucleotides are TGTGCCAGCTCTCCCGGGACAGACGCATATGGCTACACCTTC. It specifies CASSPGTDAYGYTF. V and J are TRBV18 and TRBJ1-2; 7 positions match TRBD1. V dropped 6 bases and J dropped 5; count of bases not matched to a gene: 9. Per the germline V gene, CDR1 is KGHSH and CDR2 is LQKENI. The CDR3 totals 14 residues.

This clone was seen only once. J is TRBJ1-3 and V is TRBV6-6; D possibly corresponds to TRBD1 (5 bases). Trimming stripped 4 bases from V and 2 bases from J, with 9 bases between. The germline gives CDR1 MNHNY, CDR2 SVGAGI (reference sequence). CDR3 length: 14 residues. The CDR3: CASSWGSPGNTIYF. The CDR3 DNA is TGTGCCAGCAGTTGGGGCAGCCCTGGAAACACCATATATTTT.

This chain uses TRBV28 with TRBJ2-1; 11 bases align to TRBD2. The V and J ends lost 4 bases and 5 bases, in that order; junction bases with no gene match: 7. Germline CDR1 reads MDHEN; CDR2 reads SYDVKM. CDR3 length equals 16 residues. The CDR3 DNA reads as TGTGCCAGCAGTTGGGCTAGCGGGAGGTGGGACAATGAGCAGTTCTTC. As protein: CASSWASGRWDNEQFF.

V and J are TRBV18 and TRBJ2-3; D unresolved. This CDR3 contains 14 residues. V was pared by 3 bases and J by 6 bases, with 13 bases between. Germline V CDR1 and CDR2: KGHSH, LQKENI. The CDR3 region is CASSPASPSDTQYF. The CDR3, as DNA: TGTGCCAGCTCACCGGCCTCGCCCTCGGATACGCAGTATTTT.

The rearrangement uses TRBV6-4 and TRBJ2-3; 7 nucleotides match TRBD2. Germline-derived CDR1 and CDR2 are MRHNA and SNTAGT. Trimming at V came to 0 bases and at J to 0 bases, leaving 0 bases not matched to a gene. The length of the CDR3 is 15 residues. The CDR3 spells CASSDSLASTDTQYF. For the CDR3, the DNA is TGTGCCAGCAGTGACTCACTAGCGAGCACAGATACGCAGTATTTT.

This clone was detected only once. The V call is TRBV7-9, the J call TRBJ1-5, with D maybe TRBD1 (6 bases). Trimming pared 5 bases from V and 0 bases from J, leaving 11 bases between. Germline CDR1 SEHNR, CDR2 FQNEAQ (reference sequence). The CDR3 has 15 residues. CDR3 protein: CASSHRAYSNQPQHF. The CDR3 DNA reads as TGTGCCAGCAGCCACAGGGCGTATAGCAATCAGCCCCAGCATTTT.

The chain is built from TRBV5-6 and TRBJ2-1; 9 bases agree with TRBD1. CDR1 and CDR2 from the germline V gene are SGHDT and YYEEEE. Germline trimming cut 1 base from V and 4 bases from J; bases unmatched to any gene: 3. The CDR3 extends over 15 amino acids. CDR3 sequence (DNA): TGTGCCAGCAGCTTGACAGGGGGCGCATACAATGAGCAGTTCTTC. Protein: CASSLTGGAYNEQFF.

As for this clone: A much larger clonotype is one base distant, so this may be a read error. The chain carries TRBV7-8 and TRBJ1-1, with a tentative D call TRBD1 (6 bases). Germline CDR1 is SGHVS and CDR2 is FQNEAQ. The V gene lost 4 bases and the J gene lost 0 bases, with 6 bases spanning the gap. The CDR3 consists of 13 residues. The CDR3 DNA reads TGTGCCAGCAGCTCAGGGGTGAACACTGAAGCTTTCTTT. Translation gives CASSSGVNTEAFF.

The V gene is TRBV6-1, the J gene TRBJ1-4, with TRBD1 matching over 7 bases. This CDR3 has 15 residues. Germline V gene sequence: CDR1 MNHNS, CDR2 SASEGT. With 4 bases clipped from V and 8 bases from J, the junction kept 10 bases outside the gene matches. The CDR3 is CASSVFETGNEKLFF. The CDR3 DNA follows: TGTGCCAGCAGTGTCTTCGAGACAGGGAACGAAAAACTGTTTTTT.

The DNA of the CDR3 is TGTGCCAGCAGTAAGACAGGACCTTACTACGAGCAGTACTTC. This gives the protein CASSKTGPYYEQYF. This chain links TRBV25-1 with TRBJ2-7; perhaps TRBD1 as D (6 bases). Trimming left V 5 bases short and J 3 bases short, with 14 bases between. Germline V gives CDR1 MGHDK, CDR2 SYGVNS. The CDR3 is 14 amino acids.

CDR3 coding DNA: TGTGCCAGCAGTTTTATGGACAGGGGGCTTTATGAGCAGTACTTC. Its translation: CASSFMDRGLYEQYF. The rearrangement links TRBV27 to TRBJ2-7; 11 bases match TRBD1. V gave up 3 bases and J gave up 7 bases; unmatched junction bases: 8. CDR3 length: 15 residues. Germline CDR1 MNHEY, CDR2 SMNVEV (reference sequence).

The chain links TRBV7-9 to TRBJ2-7; weak D call: TRBD2 (6 bases). This CDR3 is built from 15 residues. Trimming left V 4 bases short and J 0 bases short, with 13 bases between. Germline CDR1 is SEHNR and CDR2 is FQNEAQ (reference sequence). CDR3 residues: CASSSMFGSSYEQYF. The CDR3 DNA reads as TGTGCCAGCAGCTCCATGTTCGGGAGCTCCTACGAGCAGTACTTC.

The chain recombines TRBV5-6 with TRBJ1-2; TRBD1 agrees at 8 bases. CDR3 length equals 14 residues. Germline V gene lookup returns CDR1 SGHDT and CDR2 YYEEEE. V shed 4 bases and J 4 bases; nucleotides not matched to a gene: 6. Here the CDR3 DNA reads TGTGCCAGCAGCACGGGACAGGCGTCCTATGGCTACACCTTC. This gives the protein CASSTGQASYGYTF. Together with reference TRBV5-6 and TRBJ1-2, the CDR3 gives the full variable domain: DAGVTQSPTHLIKTRGQQVTLRCSPKSGHDTVSWYQQALGQGPQFIFQYYEEEERQRGNFPDRFSGHQFPNYSSELNVNALLLGDSALYLCASSTGQASYGYTFGSGTRLTVV.

Within the sample, this clone is medium-sized. The rearrangement links TRBV6-4 to TRBJ2-1; TRBD2 matches 12 bases. From germline, CDR1 is MRHNA and CDR2 SNTAGT. V dropped 4 bases and J dropped 3; count of bases not matched to a gene: 4. CDR3 length: 16 residues. The CDR3 region is CASSALAGGGYNEQFF. The CDR3 DNA follows: TGTGCCAGCAGTGCACTAGCGGGAGGAGGCTACAATGAGCAGTTCTTC.

This clone occurred a few times. The J gene is TRBJ2-5, the V gene TRBV28; 10 positions agree with TRBD2. The J call may be faulty, since TRBJ2-7 better matches the DNA end. This CDR3 region has 17 residues. In germline, CDR1 is MDHEN, CDR2 SYDVKM. Here the CDR3 DNA reads TGTGCCAGCAGTCCTTTTATATTAGCGGGGGGCTCCTACGAGCAGTACTTC. Translated, it gives CASSPFILAGGSYEQYF.

This clone was found once. The genes are TRBV9 and TRBJ2-5; 9 bases are shared with TRBD2. Looked up from germline, CDR1 is SGDLS and CDR2 is YYNGEE. V was pared by 0 bases and J by 5 bases, with 11 bases of the junction left unmatched. The CDR3 extends over 17 amino acids. The CDR3 is CASSVGRGGRVGETQYF. Here the CDR3 DNA reads TGTGCCAGCAGCGTAGGGAGGGGCGGGAGGGTCGGGGAGACCCAGTACTTC. Full variable domain (outside the CDR3, taken from reference TRBV9 and TRBJ2-5): DSGVTQTPKHLITATGQRVTLRCSPRSGDLSVYWYQQSLDQGLQFLIQYYNGEERAKGNILERFSAQQFPDLHSELNLSSLELGDSALYFCASSVGRGGRVGETQYFGPGTRLLVL.

The V and J genes are TRBV30 and TRBJ2-5; 9 bases fit TRBD2. CDR3 size: 14 residues. Germline V CDR1 and CDR2: GTSNPN, SVGIG (reference sequence). Trimming cost V 3 bases and J 5 bases; bases outside gene matches: 7. DNA of the CDR3: TGTGCCTGGAGCCCGGGACTAGCCCGGGAGACCCAGTACTTC. As protein: CAWSPGLARETQYF.